Shown below are 32 T cell receptor beta chains from a single sample sequenced in a study of vaccination effects on CD4 cells after COVID-19. These TCRs are of unknown antigen specificity. CD4+ T cells specific for antigen were expanded with viral peptide pools by the ViraFEST assay before sequencing. Culturing for about 9 days preceded CD4+ T cell isolation. Vaccinated recipients, who were negative for nucleocapsid antibodies, had no history of SARS-CoV-2 infection. Assay: immunoSEQ multiplex PCR; the TCRdb copy retains only in-frame clones and omits some. The sample lists about 73,000 clones; approximately 75% were seen once. This specimen consisted of CD4+ T cells from PBMCs cultured with HCoV-NL63 spike peptides, obtained before COVID-19 vaccination. Receptor source: a human donor who received a COVID-19 vaccine.

This clone was picked up a small number of times. DNA of the CDR3: TGTGCCAGCAGCTTAGTGGACAGACAAGAGACCCAGTACTTC. It codes for CASSLVDRQETQYF. This chain connects TRBV7-2 to TRBJ2-5; tentatively, D is TRBD1 (6 bases). Trimming took 1 base from V and 2 from J, leaving 8 bases between them. This CDR3 region has 14 residues. Germline V gene lookup returns CDR1 SGHTA and CDR2 FQGNSA.

The V gene is TRBV10-3, the J gene TRBJ2-1, with 12 nucleotides matching TRBD1. Trimming at V came to 5 bases and at J to 5 bases, leaving 13 bases not matched to a gene. This CDR3 is 18 amino acids long. Germline values: CDR1 ENHRY, CDR2 SYGVKD. The CDR3 sequence: CAISRGQSGQGADNEQFF. CDR3 DNA sequence: TGTGCCATCAGTCGCGGTCAATCGGGACAGGGGGCCGACAATGAGCAGTTCTTC.

This chain connects TRBV7-3 to TRBJ2-3, with D possibly being TRBD2 (6 bases). The CDR3 runs to 19 residues. Germline CDR1 SGHTA, CDR2 FQGTGA. Trimming cost V 1 base and J 1 base, with 21 bases left between them. The CDR3 DNA reads TGTGCCAGCAGCTTAAATCCCCCGGGTGTTGGCGGGGGCACAGATACGCAGTATTTT. Its translation: CASSLNPPGVGGGTDTQYF.

This chain uses TRBV15 with TRBJ2-7; 9 positions match TRBD1. This CDR3 contains 13 residues. The junction had 3 bases not matched to a gene; V was cut back by 5 bases and J by 4 bases. Germline CDR1 reads LNHNV; CDR2 reads YYDKDF (reference sequence). The CDR3 reads CATSADRGYEQYV. The CDR3 nucleotides are TGTGCCACCAGCGCGGACAGGGGATACGAGCAGTACGTC.

This clone was counted only a few times. The chain carries TRBV2 and TRBJ1-5; D might be TRBD1 (6 bases). This CDR3 has 14 amino acids. In germline, CDR1 is SNHLY, CDR2 FYNNEI. Trimming removed 4 bases at V and 2 bases at J, with 9 bases between. CDR3 protein: CASSGGGGNQPQHF. The CDR3 DNA reads TGTGCCAGCAGTGGAGGGGGTGGCAATCAGCCCCAGCATTTT.

This chain's CDR3 is CASSRLAGTDTQYF. The DNA for the CDR3 is TGTGCCAGCAGCCGACTAGCGGGTACAGATACGCAGTATTTT. This rearrangement joins TRBV7-9 to TRBJ2-3, with 10 bases identical to TRBD2. V dropped 5 bases and J dropped 3; count of bases not matched to a gene: 2. The CDR3 is made up of 14 amino acids. Germline lookup yields CDR1 SEHNR and CDR2 FQNEAQ (reference sequence).

This clone was seen a handful of times. DNA for the CDR3: TGTGCCAGCAGTTACGACAGCACCGGGGAGCTGTTTTTT. It is translated as CASSYDSTGELFF. This rearrangement joins TRBV6-5 to TRBJ2-2; possibly TRBD1 for D (5 bases). The ends were cut back, 2 bases at V and 4 bases at J, with 5 bases in the middle. The germline V gene has CDR1 MNHEY and CDR2 SVGAGI. The CDR3 totals 13 residues.

J is TRBJ1-2 and V is TRBV3-1 (or the pseudogene TRBV3-2); D is perhaps TRBD1 (5 bases). The CDR3 is 14 amino acids. CDR1 is LGHDT, CDR2 YNNKEL, per germline (reference sequence). Trimming cost V 4 bases and J 3 bases, with 12 bases left between them. Written as DNA, the CDR3 is TGTGCCAGCAGCCCCACGGGGGGGGACTATGGCTACACCTTC. Encoded protein: CASSPTGGDYGYTF.

V and J are TRBV6-5 and TRBJ1-5; no firm D call. CDR3 length: 15 residues. Germline CDR1 MNHEY, CDR2 SVGAGI. The germline V and J ends were trimmed by 2 bases and 5 bases, with 13 bases remaining between them. This chain's CDR3 is CASSYGMVGDQPQHF. CDR3 sequence (DNA): TGTGCCAGCAGTTACGGGATGGTTGGAGATCAGCCCCAGCATTTT.

The rearrangement joins TRBV5-1 to TRBJ2-7; TRBD2 aligns across 9 bases. This CDR3 has 15 amino acids. Germline CDR1 reads SGHRS; CDR2 reads YFSETQ. V was clipped by 9 bases and J by 5 bases; unmatched bases: 15. The CDR3 sequence: CATSGGRGGRNEQYV. Written as DNA, the CDR3 is TGCGCCACCTCTGGTGGGCGGGGGGGCCGCAACGAGCAGTACGTC.

The chain carries TRBV19 and TRBJ1-3; D not resolved. There are 14 residues in the CDR3. V dropped 5 bases and J dropped 2 bases, with 10 bases sitting between them. CDR1 is LNHDA and CDR2 is SQIVND in the germline V gene (reference sequence). This chain's CDR3 is CASSLRSTGNTIYF. Written as DNA, the CDR3 is TGTGCCAGTAGTCTGAGATCCACTGGAAACACCATATATTTT.

The genes are TRBV5-1 and TRBJ2-5; D is unclear. The CDR3 runs to 15 residues. CDR1 and CDR2 from the germline V gene are SGHRS and YFSETQ. Trimming left V 0 bases short and J 1 base short, with 10 bases between. CDR3 sequence (DNA): TGCGCCAGCAGCTTGGGTAGCATTGCCCAAGAGACCCAGTACTTC. This gives the protein CASSLGSIAQETQYF.

In nucleotides, the CDR3 is TGTGCCAGCAGCTTAAAGGGACAGGGGGCCTACTATGGCTACACCTTC. This gives the protein CASSLKGQGAYYGYTF. The rearrangement links TRBV7-2 to TRBJ1-2; 12 bases are a match to TRBD1. Germline CDR1 and CDR2: SGHTA and FQGNSA. V was pared by 2 bases and J by 3 bases, with 4 bases of the junction left unmatched. The CDR3 has 16 amino acids.

The genes are TRBV21-1 and TRBJ2-2. TRBV21-1 constitutes a pseudogene. The CDR3 sequence is 15 residues long. This CDR3 is CASSPGSEDTGELFF. Here the CDR3 DNA reads TGTGCCAGCAGCCCGGGCAGTGAGGACACCGGGGAGCTGTTTTTT.

The V gene is TRBV7-3, the J gene TRBJ2-6; tentatively, D is TRBD1 or TRBD2 (7 bases each). This CDR3 is 17 amino acids long. Trimming removed 3 bases at V and 4 bases at J, with 16 bases between. Germline assignment: CDR1 SGHTA and CDR2 FQGTGA. CDR3 DNA: TGTGCCAGCAGCTTCCCAGGGGGGGGAACCGGGGCCAACGTCCTGACTTTC. Translation gives CASSFPGGGTGANVLTF. The complete variable domain, with remaining parts taken from reference TRBV7-3 and TRBJ2-6, reads GAGVSQTPSNKVTEKGKYVELRCDPISGHTALYWYRQSLGQGPEFLIYFQGTGAADDSGLPNDRFFAVRPEGSVSTLKIQRTERGDSAVYLCASSFPGGGTGANVLTFGAGSRLTVL.

The chain carries TRBV19 and TRBJ1-5; D is undetermined. The CDR3 has 15 residues. Trimming pared 7 bases from V and 2 bases from J, leaving 15 bases between. Germline CDR1 reads LNHDA; CDR2 reads SQIVND (reference sequence). CDR3 DNA sequence: TGTGCCAGTACTCGCATCGGGCAGGGCAATCAGCCCCAGCATTTT. This encodes CASTRIGQGNQPQHF.

A single count supports this clone. The chain couples TRBV18 to TRBJ1-3, with D uncertain. The length of the CDR3 is 15 residues. Germline CDR1 KGHSH, CDR2 LQKENI. Deletions cut 2 bases from V and 0 bases from J, with 8 bases between. Here the CDR3 DNA reads TGTGCCAGCTCACCAGACGGAAGCTCTGGAAACACCATATATTTT. It codes for CASSPDGSSGNTIYF.

The CDR3 DNA reads as TGTGCCAGCAGTCCTCAGACAGGGTGGGGCTATGGCTACACCTTC. Its translation is CASSPQTGWGYGYTF. The chain links TRBV11-2 to TRBJ1-2, with TRBD1 matching over 7 bases. This CDR3 contains 15 residues. The V gene's germline CDR1 is SGHAT and CDR2 FQNNGV. V shed 6 bases and J 4 bases; nucleotides not matched to a gene: 11.

The CDR3 loop reads CASSPLTNEQFF. The CDR3 DNA reads TGTGCCAGCTCACCTCTTACCAATGAGCAGTTCTTC. This chain joins TRBV18 and TRBJ2-1; D unresolved. CDR3 length equals 12 residues. CDR1 and CDR2 (germline): KGHSH, LQKENI. Trimming cost V 3 bases and J 6 bases, with 6 bases left between them.

This chain links TRBV4-1 with TRBJ2-5; D gene unclear. The germline V gene has CDR1 MGHRA and CDR2 YSYEKL. This CDR3 contains 14 residues. Trimming took off 0 bases at V and 7 bases at J, with 12 bases between the two ends. The CDR3 spells CASSQDGNGRTQYF. The CDR3 DNA sequence: TGCGCCAGCAGCCAAGATGGGAATGGACGGACCCAGTACTTC.

V gene TRBV19 combines with J gene TRBJ2-2; a weak D match, TRBD1 (6 bases). The CDR3 covers 12 residues. Germline V gene lookup returns CDR1 LNHDA and CDR2 SQIVND (reference sequence). Deletions cut 5 bases from V and 8 bases from J, with 9 bases between. CDR3 residues: CASSYREGELFF. The CDR3 nucleotides are TGTGCCAGTAGTTACAGGGAAGGGGAGCTGTTTTTT.

This clone was detected once. The chain employs TRBV7-2 and TRBJ2-5; D possibly corresponds to TRBD2 (6 bases). With 0 bases removed from V and 1 base from J, the gap between germline ends came to 12 bases. Germline V gene sequence: CDR1 SGHTA, CDR2 FQGNSA. CDR3 length equals 16 residues. The CDR3 sequence: CASSLALGGGQETQYF. CDR3 DNA sequence: TGTGCCAGCAGCTTAGCACTCGGGGGTGGCCAAGAGACCCAGTACTTC.

The chain uses TRBV10-2 and TRBJ1-6, with D uncertain. Trimming cost V 5 bases and J 0 bases, with 14 bases left between them. This CDR3 has 17 amino acids. Germline V gene sequence: CDR1 WSHSY, CDR2 SAAADI. CDR3 region: CASSFSQLSSYNSPLHF. The CDR3 DNA sequence: TGCGCCAGCAGTTTTAGTCAGCTGAGCTCCTATAATTCACCCCTCCACTTT.

This sequence joins TRBV5-1 and TRBJ2-7; 8 bases fit TRBD1. Germline CDR1 reads SGHRS; CDR2 reads YFSETQ. V dropped 4 bases and J dropped 4; count of bases not matched to a gene: 13. The CDR3 length is 16 residues. The DNA for the CDR3 is TGCGCCAGCAGCCTAAACTCGGGACAGGAGTTTTACGAGCAGTACGTC. Encoded protein: CASSLNSGQEFYEQYV.

J is TRBJ1-2 and V is TRBV5-3; D is possibly TRBD1 (5 bases). TRBV5-3 is labeled an ORF, and its function is uncertain. This CDR3 is built from 14 residues. V was trimmed by 2 bases and J by 10 bases, leaving 18 bases between them. The CDR3 protein is CARSFVIRGAFYTF. CDR3 in DNA: TGTGCCAGAAGCTTCGTAATTAGGGGCGCTTTCTACACCTTC.

The J gene is TRBJ2-7, the V gene TRBV6-5; TRBD2 might be the D (6 bases). CDR3 length: 14 residues. The germline V gene has CDR1 MNHEY and CDR2 SVGAGI. Trimming pared 5 bases from V and 4 bases from J, leaving 15 bases between. The CDR3 DNA reads TGTGCCAGCAGTAGAACTGTGGGGGGATACGAGCAGTACGTC. It translates to CASSRTVGGYEQYV.

This chain connects TRBV11-2 to TRBJ2-5; D is tentatively TRBD1 or TRBD2 (6 bases each). The CDR3 totals 14 residues. Germline CDR1 SGHAT, CDR2 FQNNGV. V was trimmed by 5 bases and J by 1 base, leaving 11 bases between them. CDR3 coding DNA: TGTGCCAGCAGCCGCGGGACACTCCAAGAGACCCAGTACTTC. Its translation is CASSRGTLQETQYF. The full variable domain, its missing parts supplied by reference TRBV11-2 and TRBJ2-5, is EAGVAQSPRYKIIEKRQSVAFWCNPISGHATLYWYQQILGQGPKLLIQFQNNGVVDDSQLPKDRFSAERLKGVDSTLKIQPAKLEDSAVYLCASSRGTLQETQYFGPGTRLLVL.

The genes are TRBV2 and TRBJ1-1; D uncertain. Trimming cost V 0 bases and J 0 bases, with 8 bases left between them. Germline V gene lookup returns CDR1 SNHLY and CDR2 FYNNEI. The CDR3 spans 15 residues. The CDR3 is CASSEARTVNTEAFF. In DNA, the CDR3 is TGTGCCAGCAGTGAAGCGCGGACGGTGAACACTGAAGCTTTCTTT.

This sequence joins TRBV30 and TRBJ1-3; perhaps TRBD1 as D (6 bases). The CDR3 has 15 residues. Trimming took off 2 bases at V and 4 bases at J, with 15 bases between the two ends. The germline CDR1 and CDR2 sequences are GTSNPN and SVGIG (reference sequence). This CDR3 reads CAWSREQGNGNTIYF. For the CDR3, the DNA is TGTGCCTGGAGTAGGGAACAGGGTAACGGAAACACCATATATTTT.

V and J are TRBV4-2 and TRBJ2-5; D perhaps matches TRBD1 (5 bases). From germline, CDR1 is LGHNA and CDR2 YNFKEQ. V dropped 4 bases and J dropped 2 bases, with 11 bases sitting between them. CDR3 size: 14 residues. The CDR3 is CASSRKDKQETQYF. The CDR3 nucleotides read TGTGCCAGCAGCCGGAAGGACAAACAAGAGACCCAGTACTTC.

The chain combines TRBV12-5 with TRBJ2-5; the D gene is possibly TRBD2 (7 bases). The germline CDR1 and CDR2 sequences are LGHNT and FRNRAP. This CDR3 is built from 17 residues. V was pared by 0 bases and J by 8 bases, with 22 bases between. The CDR3 loop is CASGLVLLQGGVGTQYF. CDR3 bases: TGTGCTAGTGGTTTGGTCCTCCTACAGGGAGGGGTGGGAACCCAGTACTTC.

The chain combines TRBV3-1 (or the pseudogene TRBV3-2) with TRBJ1-6, with 11 bases matching TRBD1. Looked up from germline, CDR1 is LGHDT and CDR2 is YNNKEL (reference sequence). CDR3 length equals 16 residues. V was clipped by 6 bases and J by 7 bases; unmatched bases: 8. For the CDR3, the DNA is TGTGCCAGCAGTCCGGTGGGACAGGGGGGAAATTCACCCCTCCACTTT. Translation: CASSPVGQGGNSPLHF.